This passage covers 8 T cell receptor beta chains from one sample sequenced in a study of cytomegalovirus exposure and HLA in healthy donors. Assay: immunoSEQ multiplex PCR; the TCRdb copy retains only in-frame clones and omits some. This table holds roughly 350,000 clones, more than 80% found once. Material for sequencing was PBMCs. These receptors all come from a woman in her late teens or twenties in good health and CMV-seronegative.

In DNA form, the CDR3 reads TGTGCCAGCAGCTTGGAGGCTAGCGGAGACAAAAACATTCAGTACTTC. Protein product: CASSLEASGDKNIQYF. The gene calls are TRBV5-6 and TRBJ2-4; TRBD2 agrees at 7 bases. Losses at the gene ends were 0 bases for V and 3 bases for J; bases not matched to a gene: 6. The CDR3 is 16 residues long. CDR1 is SGHDT, CDR2 YYEEEE, per germline.

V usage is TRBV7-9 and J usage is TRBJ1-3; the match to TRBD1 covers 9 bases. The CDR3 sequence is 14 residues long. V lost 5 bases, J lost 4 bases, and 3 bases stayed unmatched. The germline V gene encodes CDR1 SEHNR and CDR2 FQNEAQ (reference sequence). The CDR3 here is CASSAGTGGNTIYF. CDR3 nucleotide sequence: TGTGCCAGCAGCGCCGGGACAGGGGGAAACACCATATATTTT.

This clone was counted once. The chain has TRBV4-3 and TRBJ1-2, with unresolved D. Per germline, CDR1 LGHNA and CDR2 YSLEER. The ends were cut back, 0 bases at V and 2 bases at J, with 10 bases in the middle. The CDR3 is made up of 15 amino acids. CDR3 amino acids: CASSQEQSLNYGYTF. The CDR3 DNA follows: TGCGCCAGCAGCCAAGAACAGAGCCTAAACTATGGCTACACCTTC.

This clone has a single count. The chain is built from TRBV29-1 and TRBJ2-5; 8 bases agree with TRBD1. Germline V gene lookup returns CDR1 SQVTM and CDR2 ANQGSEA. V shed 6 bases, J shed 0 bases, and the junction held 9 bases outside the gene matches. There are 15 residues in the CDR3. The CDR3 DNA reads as TGCAGCGTCGACCGGACAGGGACCTACCAAGAGACCCAGTACTTC. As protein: CSVDRTGTYQETQYF.

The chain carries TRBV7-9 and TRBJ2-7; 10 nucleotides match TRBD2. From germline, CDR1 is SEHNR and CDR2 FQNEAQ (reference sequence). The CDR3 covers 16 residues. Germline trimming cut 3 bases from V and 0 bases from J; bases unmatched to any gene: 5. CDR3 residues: CASSFRTSGTSYEQYF. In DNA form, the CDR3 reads TGTGCCAGCAGCTTTCGGACTAGCGGCACCTCCTACGAGCAGTACTTC.

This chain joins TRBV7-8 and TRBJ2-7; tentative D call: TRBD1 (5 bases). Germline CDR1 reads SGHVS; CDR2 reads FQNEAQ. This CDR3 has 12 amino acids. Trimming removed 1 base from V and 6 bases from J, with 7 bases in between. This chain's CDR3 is CASSLEGAEQYF. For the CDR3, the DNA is TGTGCCAGCAGCTTAGAAGGGGCCGAGCAGTACTTC.

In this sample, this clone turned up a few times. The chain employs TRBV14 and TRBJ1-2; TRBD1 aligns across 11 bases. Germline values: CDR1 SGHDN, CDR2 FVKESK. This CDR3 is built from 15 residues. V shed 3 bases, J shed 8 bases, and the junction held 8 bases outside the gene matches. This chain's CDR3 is CASSHIGQGAMGYTF. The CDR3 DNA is TGTGCCAGCAGCCATATTGGACAGGGGGCCATGGGCTACACCTTC.

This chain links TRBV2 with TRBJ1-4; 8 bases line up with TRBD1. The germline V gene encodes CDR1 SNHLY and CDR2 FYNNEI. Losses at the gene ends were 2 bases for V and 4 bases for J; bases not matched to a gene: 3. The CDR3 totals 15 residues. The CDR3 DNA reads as TGTGCCAGCAGTGAACAGGGGGCCATTAATGAAAAACTGTTTTTT. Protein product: CASSEQGAINEKLFF.